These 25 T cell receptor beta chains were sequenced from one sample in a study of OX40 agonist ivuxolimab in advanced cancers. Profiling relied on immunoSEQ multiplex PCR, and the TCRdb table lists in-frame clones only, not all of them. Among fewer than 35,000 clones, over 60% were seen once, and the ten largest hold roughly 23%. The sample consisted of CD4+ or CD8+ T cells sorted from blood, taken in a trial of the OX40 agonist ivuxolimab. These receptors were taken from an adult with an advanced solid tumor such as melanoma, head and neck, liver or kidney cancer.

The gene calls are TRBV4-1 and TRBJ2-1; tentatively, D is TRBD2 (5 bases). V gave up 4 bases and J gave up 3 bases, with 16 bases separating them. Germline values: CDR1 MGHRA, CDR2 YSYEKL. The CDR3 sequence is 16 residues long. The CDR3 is CASSPPLTGDYNEQFF. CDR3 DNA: TGCGCCAGCAGCCCGCCCTTGACCGGGGACTACAATGAGCAGTTCTTC.

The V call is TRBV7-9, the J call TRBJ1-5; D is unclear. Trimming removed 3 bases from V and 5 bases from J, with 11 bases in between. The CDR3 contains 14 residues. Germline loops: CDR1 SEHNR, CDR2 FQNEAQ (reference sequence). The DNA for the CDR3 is TGTGCCAGCAGCTTGGGAGGGTACGATCAGCCCCAGCATTTT. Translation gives CASSLGGYDQPQHF.

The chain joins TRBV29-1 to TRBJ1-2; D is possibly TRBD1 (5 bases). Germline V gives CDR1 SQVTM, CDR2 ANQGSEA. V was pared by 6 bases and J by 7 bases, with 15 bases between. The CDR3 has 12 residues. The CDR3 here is CSVGGIAFGYTF. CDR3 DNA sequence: TGCAGCGTCGGGGGGATCGCCTTTGGCTACACCTTC.

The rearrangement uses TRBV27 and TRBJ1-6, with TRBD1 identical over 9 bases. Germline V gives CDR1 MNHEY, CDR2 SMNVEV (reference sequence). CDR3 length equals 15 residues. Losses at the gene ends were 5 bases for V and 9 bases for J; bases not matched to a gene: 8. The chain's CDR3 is CASSQTGTGISPLHF. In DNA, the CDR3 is TGTGCCAGCAGTCAAACCGGGACAGGGATTTCACCCCTCCACTTT.

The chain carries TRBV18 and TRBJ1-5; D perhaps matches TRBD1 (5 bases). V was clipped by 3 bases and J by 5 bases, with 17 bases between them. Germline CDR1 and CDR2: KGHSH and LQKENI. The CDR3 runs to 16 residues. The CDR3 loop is CASSPDTGFGYQPQHF. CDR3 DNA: TGTGCCAGCTCACCGGACACCGGTTTCGGATATCAGCCCCAGCATTTT. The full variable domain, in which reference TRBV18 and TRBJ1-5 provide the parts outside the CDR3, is NAGVMQNPRHLVRRRGQEARLRCSPMKGHSHVYWYRQLPEEGLKFMVYLQKENIIDESGMPKERFSAEFPKEGPSILRIQQVVRGDSAAYFCASSPDTGFGYQPQHFGDGTRLSIL.

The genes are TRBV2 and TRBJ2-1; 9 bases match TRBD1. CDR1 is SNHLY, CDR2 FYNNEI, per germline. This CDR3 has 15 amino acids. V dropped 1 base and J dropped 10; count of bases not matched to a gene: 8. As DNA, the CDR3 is TGTGCCAGCAGTGAAGTAGGGACAGGGAGGCAAGAGCAGTTCTTC. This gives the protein CASSEVGTGRQEQFF.

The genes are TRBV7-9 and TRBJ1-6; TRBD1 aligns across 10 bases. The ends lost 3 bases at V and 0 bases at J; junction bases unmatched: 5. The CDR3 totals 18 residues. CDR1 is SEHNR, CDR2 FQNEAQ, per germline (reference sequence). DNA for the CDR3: TGTGCCAGCAGCTTGGGGACAGGGGTTAGCTCCTATAATTCACCCCTCCACTTT. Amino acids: CASSLGTGVSSYNSPLHF.

CDR3 in amino acids: CASSDRGEYEKLFF. The DNA of the CDR3 is TGTGCCAGCAGTGACAGGGGGGAGTATGAAAAACTGTTTTTT. V and J are TRBV2 and TRBJ1-4; 7 bases are a match to TRBD1. V was pared by 3 bases and J by 6 bases, with 4 bases of the junction left unmatched. CDR3 length: 14 residues. Germline loops: CDR1 SNHLY, CDR2 FYNNEI.

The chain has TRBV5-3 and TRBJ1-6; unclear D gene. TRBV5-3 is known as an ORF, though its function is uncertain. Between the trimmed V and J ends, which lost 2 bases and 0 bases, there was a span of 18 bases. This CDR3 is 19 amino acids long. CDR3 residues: CARSFWACSGSSYNSPLHF. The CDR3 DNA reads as TGTGCCAGAAGCTTTTGGGCTTGTAGTGGAAGCTCCTATAATTCACCCCTCCACTTT.

CDR3 amino acids: CASSLVRQNTEAFF. The DNA for the CDR3 is TGTGCCAGCAGCTTAGTACGTCAGAACACTGAAGCTTTCTTT. The J gene is TRBJ1-1, the V gene TRBV11-2, with unresolved D. Between the trimmed V and J ends, which lost 1 base and 1 base, there was a span of 7 bases. Germline lookup yields CDR1 SGHAT and CDR2 FQNNGV. This CDR3 contains 14 residues.

This chain's CDR3 is CASSEMRSTYEQYF. CDR3 DNA: TGTGCCAGCAGTGAAATGCGGTCGACCTACGAGCAGTACTTC. This chain joins TRBV6-1 and TRBJ2-7; D is undetermined. Germline V gives CDR1 MNHNS, CDR2 SASEGT. The ends were cut back, 2 bases at V and 2 bases at J, with 10 bases in the middle. The CDR3 is made up of 14 amino acids.

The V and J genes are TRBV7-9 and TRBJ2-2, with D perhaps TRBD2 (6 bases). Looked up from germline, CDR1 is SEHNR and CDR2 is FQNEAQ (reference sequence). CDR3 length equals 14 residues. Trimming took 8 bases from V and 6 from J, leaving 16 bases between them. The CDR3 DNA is TGTGCCAGCGGGACTCATTTGCGGCCCGGGGAGCTGTTTTTT. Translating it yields CASGTHLRPGELFF. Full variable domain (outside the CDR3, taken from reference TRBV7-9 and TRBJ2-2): DTGVSQNPRHKITKRGQNVTFRCDPISEHNRLYWYRQTLGQGPEFLTYFQNEAQLEKSRLLSDRFSAERPKGSFSTLEIQRTEQGDSAMYLCASGTHLRPGELFFGEGSRLTVL.

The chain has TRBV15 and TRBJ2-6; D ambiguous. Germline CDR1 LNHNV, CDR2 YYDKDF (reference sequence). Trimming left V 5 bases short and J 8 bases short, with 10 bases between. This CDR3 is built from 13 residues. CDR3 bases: TGTGCCACCAGCGGCCGGGTAACCAACGTCCTGACTTTC. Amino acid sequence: CATSGRVTNVLTF.

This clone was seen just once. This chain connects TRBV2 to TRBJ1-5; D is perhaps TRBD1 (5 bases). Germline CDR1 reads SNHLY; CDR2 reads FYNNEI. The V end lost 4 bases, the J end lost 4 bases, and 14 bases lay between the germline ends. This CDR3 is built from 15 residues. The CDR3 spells CASSGEGLGNQPQHF. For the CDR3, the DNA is TGTGCCAGCAGTGGGGAGGGGCTGGGTAATCAGCCCCAGCATTTT. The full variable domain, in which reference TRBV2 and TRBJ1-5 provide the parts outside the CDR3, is EPEVTQTPSHQVTQMGQEVILRCVPISNHLYFYWYRQILGQKVEFLVSFYNNEISEKSEIFDDQFSVERPDGSNFTLKIRSTKLEDSAMYFCASSGEGLGNQPQHFGDGTRLSIL.

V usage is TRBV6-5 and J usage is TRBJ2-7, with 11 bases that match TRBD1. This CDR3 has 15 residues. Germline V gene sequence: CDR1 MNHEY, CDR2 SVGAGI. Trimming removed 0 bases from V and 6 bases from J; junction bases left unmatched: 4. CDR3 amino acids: CASSYSRTGGFEQYF. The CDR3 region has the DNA TGTGCCAGCAGTTACTCGAGGACAGGGGGCTTCGAGCAGTACTTC.

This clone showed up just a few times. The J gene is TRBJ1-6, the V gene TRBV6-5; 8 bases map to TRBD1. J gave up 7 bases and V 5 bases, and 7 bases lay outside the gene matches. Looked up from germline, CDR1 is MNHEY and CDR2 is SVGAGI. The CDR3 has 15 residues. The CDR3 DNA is TGTGCCAGCAGTCTCAAGACAGGGGTGAATTCACCCCTCCACTTT. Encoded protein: CASSLKTGVNSPLHF.

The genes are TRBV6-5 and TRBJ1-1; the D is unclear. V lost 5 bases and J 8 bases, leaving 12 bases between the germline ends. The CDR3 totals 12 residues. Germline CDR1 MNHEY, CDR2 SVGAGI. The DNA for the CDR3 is TGTGCCAGCAGTGGTATGGCAGCGGAAGCTTTCTTT. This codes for CASSGMAAEAFF.

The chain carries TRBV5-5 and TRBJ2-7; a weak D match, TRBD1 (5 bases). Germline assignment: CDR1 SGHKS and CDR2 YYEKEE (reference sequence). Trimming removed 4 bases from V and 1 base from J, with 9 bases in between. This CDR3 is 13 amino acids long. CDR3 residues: CASSLTGSYEQYF. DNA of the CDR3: TGTGCCAGCAGCCTAACAGGATCCTACGAGCAGTACTTC.

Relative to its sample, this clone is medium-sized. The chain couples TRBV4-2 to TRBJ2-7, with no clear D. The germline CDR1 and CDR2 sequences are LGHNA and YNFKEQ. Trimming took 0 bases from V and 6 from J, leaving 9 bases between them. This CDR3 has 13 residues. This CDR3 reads CASSQDGRGEQYF. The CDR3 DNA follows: TGTGCCAGCAGCCAAGATGGCAGAGGCGAGCAGTACTTC.

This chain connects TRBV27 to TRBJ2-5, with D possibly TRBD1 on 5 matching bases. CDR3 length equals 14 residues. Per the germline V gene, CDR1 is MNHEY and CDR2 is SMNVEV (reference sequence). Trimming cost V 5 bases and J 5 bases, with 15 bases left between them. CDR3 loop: CASSGQGSRETQYF. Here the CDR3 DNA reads TGTGCCAGCAGTGGGCAGGGCAGTCGGGAGACCCAGTACTTC.

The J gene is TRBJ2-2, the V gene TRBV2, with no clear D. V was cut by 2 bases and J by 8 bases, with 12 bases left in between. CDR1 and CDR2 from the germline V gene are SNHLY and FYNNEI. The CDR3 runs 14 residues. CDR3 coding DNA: TGTGCCAGCAGTGAAAGCCCCACCCCAGGGGAGCTGTTTTTT. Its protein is CASSESPTPGELFF.

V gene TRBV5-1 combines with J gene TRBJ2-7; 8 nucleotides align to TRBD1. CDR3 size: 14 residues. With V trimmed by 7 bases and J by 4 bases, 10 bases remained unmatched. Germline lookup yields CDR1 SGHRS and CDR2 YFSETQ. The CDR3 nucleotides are TGCGCCAGCGCTTCTCAGGGGGCGATTTACGAGCAGTACTTC. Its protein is CASASQGAIYEQYF.

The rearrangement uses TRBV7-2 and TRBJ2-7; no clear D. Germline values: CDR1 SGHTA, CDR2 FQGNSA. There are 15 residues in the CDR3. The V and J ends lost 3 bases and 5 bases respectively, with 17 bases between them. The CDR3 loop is CASSLIIRSFNEQYF. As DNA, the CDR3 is TGTGCCAGCAGCTTGATTATTAGGTCATTCAACGAGCAGTACTTC.

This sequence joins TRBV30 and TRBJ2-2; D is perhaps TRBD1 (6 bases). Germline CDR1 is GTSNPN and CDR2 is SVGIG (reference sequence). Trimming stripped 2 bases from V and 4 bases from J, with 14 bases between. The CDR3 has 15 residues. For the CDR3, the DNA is TGTGCCTGGAGTCCATCCTGGACAGCCACCGGGGAGCTGTTTTTT. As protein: CAWSPSWTATGELFF.

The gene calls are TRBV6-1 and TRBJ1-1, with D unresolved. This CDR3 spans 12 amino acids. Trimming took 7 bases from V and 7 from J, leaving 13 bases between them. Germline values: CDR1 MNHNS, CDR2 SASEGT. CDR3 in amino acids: CASTEARGEAFF. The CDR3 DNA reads TGTGCCAGCACCGAAGCCCGGGGTGAAGCTTTCTTT.